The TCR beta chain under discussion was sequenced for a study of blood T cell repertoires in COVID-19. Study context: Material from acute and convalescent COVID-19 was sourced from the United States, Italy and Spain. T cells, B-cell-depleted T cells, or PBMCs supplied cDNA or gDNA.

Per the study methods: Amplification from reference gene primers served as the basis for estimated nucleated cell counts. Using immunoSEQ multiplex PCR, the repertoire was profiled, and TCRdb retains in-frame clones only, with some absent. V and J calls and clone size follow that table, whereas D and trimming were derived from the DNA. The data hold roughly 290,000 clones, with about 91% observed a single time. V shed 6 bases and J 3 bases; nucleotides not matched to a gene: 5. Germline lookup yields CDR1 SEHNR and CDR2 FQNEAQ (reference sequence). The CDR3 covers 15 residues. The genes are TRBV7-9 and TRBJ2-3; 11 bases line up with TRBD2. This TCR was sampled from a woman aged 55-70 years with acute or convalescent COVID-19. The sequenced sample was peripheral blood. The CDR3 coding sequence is TGTGCCAGCAGTAACGGGACTAGCGGAACAGATACGCAGTATTTT. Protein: CASSNGTSGTDTQYF.